The subject of this entry is one T cell receptor (beta chain). CDR3 length: 15 amino acids. With 6 bases clipped from V and 3 bases from J, the junction kept 10 bases outside the gene matches. Looked up from germline, CDR1 is ENHRY and CDR2 is SYGVKD. This sample is drawn from a study of cytomegalovirus exposure and HLA in healthy donors. The PCR employed 60 Vbeta primers together with 13 Jbeta primers. Method: immunoSEQ multiplex PCR; TCRdb's copy keeps in-frame clones and lacks some. Counted here are 100,000 to 150,000 clones, roughly 80% occurring once; the ten biggest clones make up 0.95% to 1.5%.

This clonotype was sampled from a boy between 10 and 17 years old in good health and CMV-seronegative. Sequenced material: PBMCs. This rearrangement joins TRBV10-3 to TRBJ2-7; 8 bases line up with TRBD2. The CDR3: CAISAGTRGYYEQYF. The CDR3 coding sequence is TGTGCCATCAGCGCCGGGACTAGGGGCTACTACGAGCAGTACTTC.